Shown below are 29 T cell receptor beta chains from a single sample sequenced in a study of blood T cell repertoires in COVID-19. The assay was immunoSEQ multiplex PCR, and TCRdb's table has in-frame clones only and misses some. The table records fewer than 400,000 clones, roughly 85% of them present only once. Sequencing used PBMCs or T cells enriched from blood (not recorded which). These receptors all stem from a woman in her 30s who had been exposed to COVID-19.

CDR3: CASRGGTASSYGYTF. CDR3 coding DNA: TGTGCCAGCAGGGGCGGGACAGCATCCAGTTATGGCTACACCTTC. The chain carries TRBV6-5 and TRBJ1-2; 7 bases match TRBD1. The CDR3 has 15 amino acids. V trimming: 6 bases; J trimming: 5 bases; junction bases outside the gene matches: 12. Germline assignment: CDR1 MNHEY and CDR2 SVGAGI.

This sequence joins TRBV2 and TRBJ2-2; 11 bases line up with TRBD2. This CDR3 has 16 amino acids. CDR1 is SNHLY and CDR2 is FYNNEI in the germline V gene. V dropped 6 bases and J dropped 0; count of bases not matched to a gene: 3. In DNA form, the CDR3 reads TGTGCCAGCAGGCAGACTAGCGGGACGAACACCGGGGAGCTGTTTTTT. The encoded protein is CASRQTSGTNTGELFF.

This chain connects TRBV14 to TRBJ2-5; the match to TRBD2 covers 7 bases. The V gene end was trimmed by 4 bases and the J gene end by 5 bases; junction bases not matched to a gene: 7. Germline V CDR1 and CDR2: SGHDN, FVKESK. There are 14 residues in the CDR3. The CDR3 here is CASSPGPRGETQYF. For the CDR3, the DNA is TGTGCCAGCAGCCCGGGTCCGCGGGGGGAGACCCAGTACTTC.

This chain uses TRBV3-1 (or the pseudogene TRBV3-2) with TRBJ2-3; 8 bases fit TRBD1. This CDR3 comprises 16 residues. After removal of 1 base from V and 5 bases from J, the junction contained 8 bases not matched to a gene. The germline gives CDR1 LGHDT, CDR2 YNNKEL (reference sequence). The CDR3 here is CASSQGVQGGGDTQYF. The CDR3 DNA sequence: TGTGCCAGCAGCCAAGGTGTACAGGGGGGAGGAGATACGCAGTATTTT.

This chain uses TRBV7-2 with TRBJ2-3, with TRBD2 identical over 8 bases. V lost 2 bases, J lost 1 base, and 8 bases stayed unmatched. Germline V gene lookup returns CDR1 SGHTA and CDR2 FQGNSA. The CDR3 sequence is 17 residues long. The CDR3 DNA follows: TGTGCCAGCAGCTTAAGGGGACTAGAAACGGGCACAGATACGCAGTATTTT. This gives the protein CASSLRGLETGTDTQYF.

Regarding this clone: A junction boundary mismatches the germline segment, possibly from a read error. The gene calls are TRBV28 and TRBJ1-1; no clear D gene. This CDR3 is 11 amino acids long. The germline CDR1 and CDR2 sequences are MDHEN and SYDVKM. The CDR3 here is CAISGLAEAFF. Written as DNA, the CDR3 is TGTGCCATCAGTGGACTAGCTGAAGCTTTCTTT.

V and J are TRBV19 and TRBJ2-1, with D unresolved. V dropped 3 bases and J dropped 9 bases, with 12 bases sitting between them. This CDR3 has 13 amino acids. CDR1 and CDR2 (germline): LNHDA, SQIVND (reference sequence). The CDR3 spells CASSISVRSEQFF. CDR3 DNA sequence: TGTGCCAGTAGTATCTCGGTACGGAGTGAGCAGTTCTTC.

The rearrangement uses TRBV19 and TRBJ2-5; 7 nucleotides line up with TRBD2. The germline CDR1 and CDR2 sequences are LNHDA and SQIVND (reference sequence). J gave up 1 base and V 5 bases, and 7 bases lay outside the gene matches. CDR3 size: 15 residues. CDR3 sequence: CASSVSAGLQETQYF. CDR3 sequence (DNA): TGTGCCAGTAGTGTCTCAGCGGGACTCCAAGAGACCCAGTACTTC.

CDR3 sequence (DNA): TGTGCCAGCAGCCAGGGCCCGGAGGGGTACACTGAAGCTTTCTTT. It specifies CASSQGPEGYTEAFF. The V and J genes are TRBV3-1 (or the pseudogene TRBV3-2) and TRBJ1-1; perhaps TRBD1 as D (5 bases). Trimming stripped 3 bases from V and 3 bases from J, with 14 bases between. CDR1 LGHDT and CDR2 YNNKEL come from the germline V gene (reference sequence). CDR3 length: 15 residues.

In its sample, this clone was seen once. This chain uses TRBV24-1 with TRBJ1-4; 7 nucleotides match TRBD1. The CDR3 length is 16 residues. Unmatched junction bases numbered 13, after V lost 3 bases and J lost 10 bases. Germline values: CDR1 KGHDR, CDR2 SFDVKD. CDR3 bases: TGTGCCACCAGTGATCCACAGGGGTCGTTTGGCGGAAAACTGTTTTTT. It translates to CATSDPQGSFGGKLFF.

CDR3 residues: CASSRWTSAYLDTGELFF. CDR3 coding DNA: TGTGCCAGCAGCCGATGGACTAGCGCCTATCTGGACACCGGGGAGCTGTTTTTT. The chain combines TRBV9 with TRBJ2-2; 9 nucleotides match TRBD2. The CDR3 totals 18 residues. Germline V CDR1 and CDR2: SGDLS, YYNGEE. Trimming took 4 bases from V and 3 from J; bases not matched to a gene: 13.

This clone has a single count. The CDR3 DNA reads as TGTGCCAGCAGCTTAGGGGGAGGGAGCAATCAGCCCCAGCATTTT. Translated: CASSLGGGSNQPQHF. The chain carries TRBV11-2 and TRBJ1-5, with unresolved D. The CDR3 is 15 residues long. The V end lost 1 base, the J end lost 1 base, and 8 bases lay between the germline ends. Per the germline V gene, CDR1 is SGHAT and CDR2 is FQNNGV.

Details on this clone: The DNA is left out, because the CDR3 cannot be placed on it with certainty; the CDR3 is given as TCRdb lists it. The chain is built from TRBV2 and TRBJ2-2; the table's D call TRBD2 went unverified against the DNA. Germline assignment: CDR1 SNHLY and CDR2 FYNNEI. The CDR3 spans 13 residues, counting both ends. Here the CDR3 reads CASSTSDGEELFF.

The V and J genes are TRBV7-9 and TRBJ1-2, with D possibly being TRBD1 (5 bases). V lost 5 bases and J lost 3, with 16 bases in between. CDR1 is SEHNR, CDR2 FQNEAQ, per germline (reference sequence). The CDR3 loop spans 15 amino acids. The CDR3 DNA reads as TGTGCCAGCAGCCTACCCTCCCAGGGCGACTATGGCTACACCTTC. It translates to CASSLPSQGDYGYTF.

The CDR3 region has the DNA TGTGCCAGTAGTATCGATGGGATAGCGGGAGTCGGGCGCGAGCAGTACTTC. Translating gives CASSIDGIAGVGREQYF. V is TRBV19 and J is TRBJ2-7; TRBD2 aligns across 9 bases. J was trimmed by 6 bases and V by 3 bases; bases with no gene match: 15. Per germline, CDR1 LNHDA and CDR2 SQIVND (reference sequence). This CDR3 region has 17 residues.

The chain joins TRBV7-3 to TRBJ2-1, with 13 bases identical to TRBD2. The V and J ends lost 5 bases and 1 base, in that order; junction bases with no gene match: 14. Germline V gene lookup returns CDR1 SGHTA and CDR2 FQGTGA. This CDR3 is 20 amino acids long. CDR3 sequence (DNA): TGTGCCAGCAGCCACCCATTACTAGCGGGAGGGCCTGTATCCTACAATGAGCAGTTCTTC. This encodes CASSHPLLAGGPVSYNEQFF. The variable domain in full, completed from reference TRBV7-3 and TRBJ2-1, reads GAGVSQTPSNKVTEKGKYVELRCDPISGHTALYWYRQSLGQGPEFLIYFQGTGAADDSGLPNDRFFAVRPEGSVSTLKIQRTERGDSAVYLCASSHPLLAGGPVSYNEQFFGPGTRLTVL.

The chain links TRBV7-9 to TRBJ1-1, with 7 bases aligning to TRBD1. The germline gives CDR1 SEHNR, CDR2 FQNEAQ (reference sequence). Trimming at V came to 5 bases and at J to 5 bases, leaving 8 bases not matched to a gene. CDR3 size: 14 residues. This chain's CDR3 is CASSPGGGETEAFF. CDR3 DNA: TGTGCCAGCAGCCCAGGGGGAGGAGAAACTGAAGCTTTCTTT.

This chain connects TRBV5-5 to TRBJ2-5; 8 bases are shared with TRBD2. The CDR3 consists of 15 residues. Unmatched junction bases numbered 5, after V lost 4 bases and J lost 0 bases. Per germline, CDR1 SGHKS and CDR2 YYEKEE (reference sequence). The CDR3 bases are TGTGCCAGCAGCCCTAGCGGGTTGTACCAAGAGACCCAGTACTTC. The encoded protein is CASSPSGLYQETQYF.

The chain carries TRBV28 and TRBJ2-4; weak D call: TRBD2 (5 bases). V was trimmed by 6 bases and J by 9 bases, leaving 27 bases between them. CDR3 size: 17 residues. In germline, CDR1 is MDHEN, CDR2 SYDVKM. The CDR3 spells CASSPYLGSPVEGIQYF. CDR3 DNA sequence: TGTGCCAGCAGCCCCTATTTAGGCAGTCCCGTAGAGGGCATTCAGTACTTC.

This sequence joins TRBV28 and TRBJ1-1; D gene unclear. V was trimmed by 5 bases and J by 5 bases, leaving 9 bases between them. The CDR3 loop spans 12 amino acids. In germline, CDR1 is MDHEN, CDR2 SYDVKM. CDR3 bases: TGTGCCAGCAGTCTCACAGAGACTGAAGCTTTCTTT. It encodes CASSLTETEAFF.

The chain recombines TRBV6-5 with TRBJ2-7, with 7 bases identical to TRBD1. The CDR3 has 13 amino acids. From germline, CDR1 is MNHEY and CDR2 SVGAGI. V was pared by 2 bases and J by 4 bases, with 2 bases of the junction left unmatched. The CDR3 region is CASSYGTEYEQYF. In DNA form, the CDR3 reads TGTGCCAGCAGTTACGGGACAGAGTACGAGCAGTACTTC.

CDR3 loop: CASSLRGQGFYNEQFF. In DNA, the CDR3 is TGTGCCAGCAGTTTAAGGGGACAGGGGTTTTACAATGAGCAGTTCTTC. The chain is built from TRBV28 and TRBJ2-1, with 10 positions matching TRBD1. The CDR3 is made up of 16 amino acids. V gave up 2 bases and J gave up 4 bases; unmatched junction bases: 5. Per the germline V gene, CDR1 is MDHEN and CDR2 is SYDVKM. The full variable domain, rest sourced from reference TRBV28 and TRBJ2-1, is DVKVTQSSRYLVKRTGEKVFLECVQDMDHENMFWYRQDPGLGLRLIYFSYDVKMKEKGDIPEGYSVSREKKERFSLILESASTNQTSMYLCASSLRGQGFYNEQFFGPGTRLTVL.

The chain combines TRBV15 with TRBJ1-5; 7 bases match TRBD1. V dropped 4 bases and J dropped 5; count of bases not matched to a gene: 8. This CDR3 spans 15 amino acids. CDR1 LNHNV and CDR2 YYDKDF come from the germline V gene (reference sequence). The CDR3 DNA follows: TGTGCCACCAGCACCGGGACAGCTGGGGATCAGCCCCAGCATTTT. This sequence encodes CATSTGTAGDQPQHF. The whole variable domain, remainder taken from reference TRBV15 and TRBJ1-5, is DAMVIQNPRYQVTQFGKPVTLSCSQTLNHNVMYWYQQKSSQAPKLLFHYYDKDFNNEADTPDNFQSRRPNTSFCFLDIRSPGLGDTAMYLCATSTGTAGDQPQHFGDGTRLSIL.

The chain couples TRBV9 to TRBJ1-1; 8 bases line up with TRBD1. V was clipped by 0 bases and J by 5 bases; unmatched bases: 6. The CDR3 loop spans 15 amino acids. Looked up from germline, CDR1 is SGDLS and CDR2 is YYNGEE. CDR3: CASSVVTGGATEAFF. The CDR3 region has the DNA TGTGCCAGCAGCGTAGTTACAGGGGGGGCGACTGAAGCTTTCTTT.

This rearrangement joins TRBV6-5 to TRBJ1-3; maybe TRBD1 (5 bases). Trimming removed 2 bases from V and 6 bases from J, with 11 bases in between. The CDR3 consists of 14 residues. Germline lookup yields CDR1 MNHEY and CDR2 SVGAGI. The CDR3 here is CASSYGGNQNTIYF. The CDR3 nucleotides read TGTGCCAGCAGTTACGGGGGGAACCAAAACACCATATATTTT.

The V gene is TRBV3-1 (or the pseudogene TRBV3-2), the J gene TRBJ1-1; perhaps TRBD1 as D (6 bases). Per germline, CDR1 LGHDT and CDR2 YNNKEL (reference sequence). This CDR3 is 18 amino acids long. The germline V and J ends were trimmed by 0 bases and 5 bases, with 22 bases remaining between them. CDR3 sequence reads: CASSQEATGYRKSTEAFF. The CDR3 coding sequence is TGTGCCAGCAGCCAAGAAGCCACAGGGTACAGGAAAAGTACTGAAGCTTTCTTT.

CDR3 amino acids: CASSSKQGATYNEQFF. The CDR3 DNA follows: TGTGCCAGCAGTTCCAAACAGGGGGCGACCTACAATGAGCAGTTCTTC. The J gene is TRBJ2-1, the V gene TRBV6-5; 9 nucleotides line up with TRBD1. J was trimmed by 2 bases and V by 4 bases; bases with no gene match: 6. The CDR3 has 16 residues. Germline V lookup: CDR1 MNHEY, CDR2 SVGAGI.

The chain employs TRBV4-3 and TRBJ2-2, with TRBD2 matching 12 bases. CDR3 size: 20 residues. V shed 3 bases and J 4 bases; nucleotides not matched to a gene: 15. The germline CDR1 and CDR2 sequences are LGHNA and YSLEER. CDR3 bases: TGCGCCAGCAGCCAGTCACCGCCAAGTCCTAGCGGGGGGGGCACCGGGGAGCTGTTTTTT. Amino acid sequence: CASSQSPPSPSGGGTGELFF.

The chain carries TRBV6-5 and TRBJ1-6; a possible D gene is TRBD1 (6 bases). V was shortened by 11 bases and J by 5 bases, with 19 bases between the two germline ends. This CDR3 contains 15 residues. The germline CDR1 and CDR2 sequences are MNHEY and SVGAGI. Written as DNA, the CDR3 is TGTGCCGTCAGGGGAGTAGGGAAGGATAATTCACCCCTCCACTTT. Translation: CAVRGVGKDNSPLHF.